The sequence of this TCR beta chain was determined in a study of T-cell reconstitution after alpha-beta-depleted transplantation in children. General observations from the study: Reports say that about two months after transplant, the alpha-beta T cells came out of several hundred graft clones that had expanded. The high TCRbeta diversity at day 60 in some patients came from surviving recipient T cells and thymic progenitors.

TCRbeta library construction was performed incorporating unique molecular identifiers. TCRdb re-derived calls from the PCR reads in MiXCR, one entry per CDR3 protein. The sample yields 450,000 to 550,000 distinct CDR3 sequences, roughly an eighth seen once. This clonotype was counted between two and nine times. Its antigen is currently unknown. V was pared by 1 base and J by 2 bases, with 14 bases between. This CDR3 region has 16 residues. Per the germline V gene, CDR1 is SGHTA and CDR2 is FQGNSA. The gene calls are TRBV7-2 and TRBJ2-5, with D perhaps matching TRBD1 (6 bases). This sample comprised PBMCs, mostly from graft donor cells, obtained 180 days after TCRalphabeta/CD19-depleted stem cell transplant. This TCR derives from a female patient aged 2 to 10 who had a stem cell transplant for aplastic anemia, so the T cells may come from the graft donor. The CDR3: CASSLGPGTKQETQYF. CDR3 nucleotides: TGTGCCAGCAGCTTAGGACCCGGGACAAAGCAAGAGACCCAGTACTTC. Combining the CDR3 with reference TRBV7-2 and TRBJ2-5 gives the whole variable domain GAGVSQSPSNKVTEKGKDVELRCDPISGHTALYWYRQSLGQGLEFLIYFQGNSAPDKSGLPSDRFSAERTGGSVSTLTIQRTQQEDSAVYLCASSLGPGTKQETQYFGPGTRLLVL.